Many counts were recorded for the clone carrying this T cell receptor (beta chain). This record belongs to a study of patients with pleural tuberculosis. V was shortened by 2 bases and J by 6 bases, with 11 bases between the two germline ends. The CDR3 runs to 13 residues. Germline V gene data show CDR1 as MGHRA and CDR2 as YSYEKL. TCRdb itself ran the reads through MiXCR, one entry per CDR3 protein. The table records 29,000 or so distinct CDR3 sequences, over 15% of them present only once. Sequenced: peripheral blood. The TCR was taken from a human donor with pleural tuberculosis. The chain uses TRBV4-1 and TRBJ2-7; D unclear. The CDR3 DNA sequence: TGCGCCAGCAGCCAACCTCAGAGCTCCGAGCAGTACTTC. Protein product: CASSQPQSSEQYF.